This T cell receptor beta chain derives from a study of T cell repertoires in cytomegalovirus infection. Overall study context: The public TCR beta signatures pointed to both CMV infection and matching HLA type.

Trimming removed 2 bases from V and 6 bases from J, with 17 bases in between. CDR1 is SGHTA, CDR2 FQGNSA, per germline. The CDR3 runs 17 residues. Each CDR3 protein gets one entry after TCRdb re-called the reads with MiXCR. The sample shows fewer than 300,000 distinct CDR3 sequences, over 20% of them seen only once. This clonotype was counted many times. Sequencing input: PBMCs. The chain recombines TRBV7-2 with TRBJ1-6, with D possibly matching TRBD1 (5 bases). The TCR comes from a human donor in good health (CMV status not recorded). Some clones in this sample may be carry-over from other donors' samples. The CDR3: CASSLIGGQGVNSPLHF. The CDR3 nucleotides read TGTGCCAGCAGCTTAATTGGAGGTCAGGGTGTTAATTCACCCCTCCACTTT. The whole variable domain, remainder taken from reference TRBV7-2 and TRBJ1-6, is GAGVSQSPSNKVTEKGKDVELRCDPISGHTALYWYRQSLGQGLEFLIYFQGNSAPDKSGLPSDRFSAERTGGSVSTLTIQRTQQEDSAVYLCASSLIGGQGVNSPLHFGNGTRLTVT.